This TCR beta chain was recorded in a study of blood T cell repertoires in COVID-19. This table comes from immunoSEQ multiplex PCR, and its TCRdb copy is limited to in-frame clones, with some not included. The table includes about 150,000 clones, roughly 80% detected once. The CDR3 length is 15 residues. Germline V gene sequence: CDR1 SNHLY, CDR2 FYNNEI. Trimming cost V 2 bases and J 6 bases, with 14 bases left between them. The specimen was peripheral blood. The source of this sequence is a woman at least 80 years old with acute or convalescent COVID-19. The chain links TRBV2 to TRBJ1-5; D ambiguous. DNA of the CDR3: TGTGCCAGCAGTGAACAGGTATCAGGTAGTCAGCCCCAGCATTTT. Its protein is CASSEQVSGSQPQHF.